The source of this TCR beta chain is a study of CD8 T cells in Susac syndrome. This clonotype was picked up one time. The germline V gene has CDR1 MNHEY and CDR2 SVGEGT. The CDR3 spans 14 residues. V lost 6 bases and J lost 3; bases outside the gene matches: 5. A quantity of about 0.5 to 1 ug RNA underwent reverse transcription using random hexamers. TCRdb ran MiXCR on the immunoSEQ multiplex PCR reads and lists one entry per CDR3 protein. The data hold 100,000 to 150,000 distinct CDR3 sequences, with 85% to 95% observed a single time. The receptor was derived from a human donor with multiple sclerosis. The chain couples TRBV6-2 or TRBV6-3 to TRBJ2-7; 10 nucleotides agree with TRBD1. Input material: CD4+ T cells from PBMCs. CDR3 coding DNA: TGTGCCAGCAGCCGCGGGACAGGGGTCTACGAGCAGTACTTC. Translating gives CASSRGTGVYEQYF.